This TCR beta chain came from a study of identical twins. Findings and caveats of the study: Sharing of beta out-of-frame sequences by twins showed a weaker excess.

In this sample, this clonotype turned up a few times. Its antigen is still unknown. TCRdb re-called the 5' RACE reads with MiXCR, one entry per CDR3 protein. There are about 790,000 distinct CDR3 sequences in the sample; 15% to 20% occur only once, and about an eighth lies in the top ten. The CDR3 is made up of 13 amino acids. Trimming removed 4 bases at V and 5 bases at J, with 10 bases between. Germline V lookup: CDR1 SGHDT, CDR2 YYEEEE. Separately, the same data were catalogued under a study of T cells expressing NK-cell markers. As reported in that work: From sorted CD3+CD56+NKG2C+, CD3+CD56+NKG2C- and CD3+CD56-NKG2C+ T cells came the TCR beta repertoires. Eight donors were sequenced, seven testing HCMV-seropositive and one testing seronegative.

Sequenced input: PBMCs. This rearrangement joins TRBV5-6 to TRBJ1-5; D is ambiguous. The sequence derives from a woman between 18 and 30 years old in good health. In DNA form, the CDR3 reads TGTGCCAGCAGCACCAACCGGGATCAGCCCCAGCATTTT. It codes for CASSTNRDQPQHF.